The present TCR beta chain was sequenced within a study of T cell responses to AZD1222 COVID-19 vaccine. Libraries were prepared by immunoSEQ multiplex PCR; TCRdb keeps only in-frame clonotypes and omits some of them. The repertoire holds over 110,000 clones, 85% to 95% seen once, with 12% in the top ten. The CDR3 contains 15 residues. Trimming shortened V by 4 bases and J by 0 bases, and 12 bases separated the two germline ends. CDR1 and CDR2 (germline): LGHDT, YNNKEL (reference sequence). The sequence came from an adult who had recovered from COVID-19. The chain employs TRBV3-1 (or the pseudogene TRBV3-2) and TRBJ2-5; maybe TRBD2 (5 bases). Source: peripheral blood, taken after recovery from COVID-19. Written as DNA, the CDR3 is TGTGCCAGCAGCCCTAGCACAGCGTACCAAGAGACCCAGTACTTC. Amino acid sequence: CASSPSTAYQETQYF.